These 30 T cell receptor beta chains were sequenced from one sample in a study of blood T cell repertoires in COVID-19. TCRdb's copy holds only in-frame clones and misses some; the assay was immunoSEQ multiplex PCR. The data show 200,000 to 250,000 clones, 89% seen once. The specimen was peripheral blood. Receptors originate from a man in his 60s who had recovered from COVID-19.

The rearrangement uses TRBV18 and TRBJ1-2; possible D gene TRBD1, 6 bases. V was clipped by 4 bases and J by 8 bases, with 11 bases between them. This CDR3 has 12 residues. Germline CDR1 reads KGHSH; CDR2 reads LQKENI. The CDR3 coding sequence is TGTGCCAGCTCACTACAGGGCCAAGGCTACACCTTC. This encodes CASSLQGQGYTF.

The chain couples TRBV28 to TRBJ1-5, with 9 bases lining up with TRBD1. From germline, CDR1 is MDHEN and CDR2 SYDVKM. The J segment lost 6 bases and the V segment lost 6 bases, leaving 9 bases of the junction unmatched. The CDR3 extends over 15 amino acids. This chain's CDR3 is CASRPTGGWGQPQHF. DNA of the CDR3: TGTGCCAGCAGGCCTACAGGGGGCTGGGGTCAGCCCCAGCATTTT.

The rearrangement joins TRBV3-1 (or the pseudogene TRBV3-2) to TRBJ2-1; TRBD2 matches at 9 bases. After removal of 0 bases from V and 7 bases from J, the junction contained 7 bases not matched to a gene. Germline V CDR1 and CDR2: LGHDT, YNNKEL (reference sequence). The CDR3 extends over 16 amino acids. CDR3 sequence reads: CASSQDAGGLGNEQFF. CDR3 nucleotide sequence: TGTGCCAGCAGCCAAGATGCGGGGGGGCTAGGGAATGAGCAGTTCTTC.

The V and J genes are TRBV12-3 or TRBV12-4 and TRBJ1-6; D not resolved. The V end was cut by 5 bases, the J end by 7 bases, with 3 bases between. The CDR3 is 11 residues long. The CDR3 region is CASSINSPLHF. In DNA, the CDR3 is TGTGCCAGCAGTATAAATTCACCCCTCCACTTT.

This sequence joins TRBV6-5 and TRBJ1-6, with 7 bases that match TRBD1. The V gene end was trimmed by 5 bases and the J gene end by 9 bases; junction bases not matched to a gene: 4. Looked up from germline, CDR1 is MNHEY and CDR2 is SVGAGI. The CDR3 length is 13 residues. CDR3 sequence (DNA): TGTGCCAGCAGTCGGGACAGACGTTCACCCCTCCACTTT. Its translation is CASSRDRRSPLHF.

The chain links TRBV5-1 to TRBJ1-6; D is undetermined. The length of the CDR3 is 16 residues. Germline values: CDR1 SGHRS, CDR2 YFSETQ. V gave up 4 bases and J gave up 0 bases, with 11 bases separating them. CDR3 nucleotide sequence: TGCGCCAGCAGCCCAGACTCTAGCTCCTATAATTCACCCCTCCACTTT. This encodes CASSPDSSSYNSPLHF. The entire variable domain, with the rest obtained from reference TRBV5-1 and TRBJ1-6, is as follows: KAGVTQTPRYLIKTRGQQVTLSCSPISGHRSVSWYQQTPGQGLQFLFEYFSETQRNKGNFPGRFSGRQFSNSRSEMNVSTLELGDSALYLCASSPDSSSYNSPLHFGNGTRLTVT.

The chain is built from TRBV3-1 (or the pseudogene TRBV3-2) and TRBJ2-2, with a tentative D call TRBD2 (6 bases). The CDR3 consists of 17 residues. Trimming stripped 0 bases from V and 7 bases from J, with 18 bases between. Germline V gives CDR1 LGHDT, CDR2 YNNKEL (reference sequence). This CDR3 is CASSQEGTSRTNGELFF. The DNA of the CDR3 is TGTGCCAGCAGCCAAGAAGGGACTTCACGTACTAACGGGGAGCTGTTTTTT.

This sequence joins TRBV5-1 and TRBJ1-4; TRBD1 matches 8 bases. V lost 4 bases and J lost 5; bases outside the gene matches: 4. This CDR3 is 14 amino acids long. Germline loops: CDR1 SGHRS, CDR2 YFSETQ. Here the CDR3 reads CASSKGTGNEKLFF. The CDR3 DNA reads TGCGCCAGCAGCAAGGGGACAGGAAATGAAAAACTGTTTTTT.

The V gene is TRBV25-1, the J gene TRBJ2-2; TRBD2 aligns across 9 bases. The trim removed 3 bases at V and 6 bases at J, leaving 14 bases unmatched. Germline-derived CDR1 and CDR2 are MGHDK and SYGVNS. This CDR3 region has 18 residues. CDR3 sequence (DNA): TGTGCCAGCAGTGACCCTACGGGAGGCGGGAGGGAGGCCGGGGAGCTGTTTTTT. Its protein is CASSDPTGGGREAGELFF.

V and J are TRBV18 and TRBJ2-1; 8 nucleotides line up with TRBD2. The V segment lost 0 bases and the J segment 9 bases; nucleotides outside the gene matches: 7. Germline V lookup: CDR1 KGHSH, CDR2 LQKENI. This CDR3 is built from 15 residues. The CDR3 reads CASSPPTGGQVEQFF. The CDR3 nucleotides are TGTGCCAGCTCACCACCGACGGGGGGGCAGGTTGAGCAGTTCTTC.

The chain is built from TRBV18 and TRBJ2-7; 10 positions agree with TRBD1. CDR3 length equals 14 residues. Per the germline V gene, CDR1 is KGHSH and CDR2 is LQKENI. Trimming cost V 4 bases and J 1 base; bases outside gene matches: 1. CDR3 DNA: TGTGCCAGCTCACGACAGGGGGCTTCCTACGAGCAGTACTTC. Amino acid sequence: CASSRQGASYEQYF.

This chain's CDR3 is CATGGTGNTIYF. CDR3 DNA sequence: TGTGCCACCGGGGGTACTGGAAACACCATATATTTT. The chain couples TRBV10-3 to TRBJ1-3; maybe TRBD1 (5 bases). Trimming cost V 10 bases and J 2 bases, with 9 bases left between them. Germline V CDR1 and CDR2: ENHRY, SYGVKD. This CDR3 is built from 12 residues.

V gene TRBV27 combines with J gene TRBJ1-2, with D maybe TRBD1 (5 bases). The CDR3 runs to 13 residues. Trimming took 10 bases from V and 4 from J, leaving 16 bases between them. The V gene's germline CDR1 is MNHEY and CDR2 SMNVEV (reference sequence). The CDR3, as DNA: TGTGCCACCGGGACTACAAGAAGCTATGGCTACACCTTC. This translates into CATGTTRSYGYTF.

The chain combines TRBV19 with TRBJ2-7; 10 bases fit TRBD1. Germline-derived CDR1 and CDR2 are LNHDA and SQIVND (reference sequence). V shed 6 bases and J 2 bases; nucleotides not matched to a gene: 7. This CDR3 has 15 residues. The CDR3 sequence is CASSAPGQGTYEQYF. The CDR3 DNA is TGTGCCAGTAGCGCGCCGGGACAGGGGACCTACGAGCAGTACTTC.

Here the CDR3 DNA reads TGTGCCTCAGCAGATTTAGCGGGAGTCAGCACCGGGGAGCTGTTTTTT. Amino acid sequence: CASADLAGVSTGELFF. The V call is TRBV11-2, the J call TRBJ2-2; 9 nucleotides agree with TRBD2. Germline V gene data show CDR1 as SGHAT and CDR2 as FQNNGV. The ends lost 11 bases at V and 4 bases at J; junction bases unmatched: 14. CDR3 length: 16 residues.

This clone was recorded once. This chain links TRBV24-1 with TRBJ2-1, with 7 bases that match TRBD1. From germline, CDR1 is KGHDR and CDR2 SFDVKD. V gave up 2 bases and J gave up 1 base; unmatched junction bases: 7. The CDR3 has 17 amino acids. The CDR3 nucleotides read TGTGCCACCAGTGATTCGGGACAGCCATTATCCTACAATGAGCAGTTCTTC. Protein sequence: CATSDSGQPLSYNEQFF.

CDR3 nucleotide sequence: TGTGCCAGCAGTGACCACCGGGACAGGGGCTCCCGAGGGCAGTACTTC. Its translation is CASSDHRDRGSRGQYF. This chain connects TRBV6-2 or TRBV6-3 to TRBJ2-7, with 10 bases matching TRBD1. The germline V gene has CDR1 MNHEY and CDR2 SVGEGT. This CDR3 has 16 amino acids. V dropped 5 bases and J dropped 9; count of bases not matched to a gene: 16.

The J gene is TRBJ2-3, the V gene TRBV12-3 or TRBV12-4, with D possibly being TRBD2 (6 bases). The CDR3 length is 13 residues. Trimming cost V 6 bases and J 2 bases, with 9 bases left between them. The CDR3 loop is CASRDYPTDTQYF. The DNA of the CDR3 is TGTGCCAGCAGGGACTATCCCACAGATACGCAGTATTTT.

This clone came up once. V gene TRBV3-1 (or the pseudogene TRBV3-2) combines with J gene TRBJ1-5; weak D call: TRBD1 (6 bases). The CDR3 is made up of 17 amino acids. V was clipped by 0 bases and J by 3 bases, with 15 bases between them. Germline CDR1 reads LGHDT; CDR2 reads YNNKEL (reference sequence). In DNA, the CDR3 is TGTGCCAGCAGCCAAGACGGGAGGGGGTACAACAATCAGCCCCAGCATTTT. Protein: CASSQDGRGYNNQPQHF.

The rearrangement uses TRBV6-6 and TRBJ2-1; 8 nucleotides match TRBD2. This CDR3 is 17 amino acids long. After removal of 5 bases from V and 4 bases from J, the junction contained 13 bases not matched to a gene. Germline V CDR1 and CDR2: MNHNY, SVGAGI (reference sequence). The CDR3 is CASSRILSGGLYNEQFF. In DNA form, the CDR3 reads TGTGCCAGCAGTCGGATTTTAAGCGGGGGCCTTTACAATGAGCAGTTCTTC.

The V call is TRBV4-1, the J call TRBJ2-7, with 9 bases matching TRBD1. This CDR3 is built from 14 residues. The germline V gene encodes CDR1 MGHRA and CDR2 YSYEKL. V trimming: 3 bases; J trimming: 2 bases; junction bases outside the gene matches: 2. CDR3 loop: CASSHGTGPYEQYF. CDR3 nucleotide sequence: TGCGCCAGCAGCCACGGGACAGGGCCCTACGAGCAGTACTTC.

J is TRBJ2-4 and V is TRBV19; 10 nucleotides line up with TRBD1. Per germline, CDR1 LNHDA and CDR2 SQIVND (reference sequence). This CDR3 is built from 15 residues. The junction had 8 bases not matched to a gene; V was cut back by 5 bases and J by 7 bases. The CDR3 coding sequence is TGTGCCAGTAGTCCAGAGCGGACAGGGGGTAACATTCAGTACTTC. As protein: CASSPERTGGNIQYF.

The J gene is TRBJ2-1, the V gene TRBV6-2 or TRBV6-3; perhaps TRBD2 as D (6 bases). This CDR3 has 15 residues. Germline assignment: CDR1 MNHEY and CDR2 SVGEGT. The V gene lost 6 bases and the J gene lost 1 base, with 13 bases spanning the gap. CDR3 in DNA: TGTGCCAGCAGCTCGGGACTTGGATCCTACAATGAGCAGTTCTTC. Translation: CASSSGLGSYNEQFF.

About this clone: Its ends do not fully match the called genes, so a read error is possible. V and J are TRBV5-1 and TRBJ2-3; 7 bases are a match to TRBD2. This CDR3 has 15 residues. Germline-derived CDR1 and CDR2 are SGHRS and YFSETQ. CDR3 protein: CASSLGGGGKDTQYF. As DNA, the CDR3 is TGCGCCAGCAGTTTGGGCGGGGGAGGGAAGGATACGCAGTATTTT.

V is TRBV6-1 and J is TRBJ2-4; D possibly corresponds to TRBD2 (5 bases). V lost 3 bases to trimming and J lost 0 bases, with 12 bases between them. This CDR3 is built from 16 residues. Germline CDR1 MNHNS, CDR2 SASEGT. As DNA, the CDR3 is TGTGCCAGCAGTGACGGCGCGGGTGTAGCCAAAAACATTCAGTACTTC. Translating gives CASSDGAGVAKNIQYF.

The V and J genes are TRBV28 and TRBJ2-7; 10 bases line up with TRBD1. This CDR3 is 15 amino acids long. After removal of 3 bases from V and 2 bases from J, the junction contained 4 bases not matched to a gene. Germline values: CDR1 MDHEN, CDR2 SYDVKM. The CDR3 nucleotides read TGTGCCAGCAGTTTGGCGGGACAGGGGCCCTACGAGCAGTACTTC. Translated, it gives CASSLAGQGPYEQYF. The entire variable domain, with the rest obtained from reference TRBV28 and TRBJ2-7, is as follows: DVKVTQSSRYLVKRTGEKVFLECVQDMDHENMFWYRQDPGLGLRLIYFSYDVKMKEKGDIPEGYSVSREKKERFSLILESASTNQTSMYLCASSLAGQGPYEQYFGPGTRLTVT.

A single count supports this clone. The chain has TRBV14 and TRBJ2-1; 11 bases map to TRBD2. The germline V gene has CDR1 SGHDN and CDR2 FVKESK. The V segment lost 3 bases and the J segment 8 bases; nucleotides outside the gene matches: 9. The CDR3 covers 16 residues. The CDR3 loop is CASSHQLAGAGDEQFF. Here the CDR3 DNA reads TGTGCCAGCAGCCACCAACTAGCGGGAGCCGGCGATGAGCAGTTCTTC.

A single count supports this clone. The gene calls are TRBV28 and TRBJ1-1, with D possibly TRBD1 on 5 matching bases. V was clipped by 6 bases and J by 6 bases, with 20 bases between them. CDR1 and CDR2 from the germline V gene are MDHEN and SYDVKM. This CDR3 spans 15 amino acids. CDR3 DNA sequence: TGTGCCAGCAGCGGCGGGACTCATCGGTCCGCTGAAGCTTTCTTT. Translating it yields CASSGGTHRSAEAFF.

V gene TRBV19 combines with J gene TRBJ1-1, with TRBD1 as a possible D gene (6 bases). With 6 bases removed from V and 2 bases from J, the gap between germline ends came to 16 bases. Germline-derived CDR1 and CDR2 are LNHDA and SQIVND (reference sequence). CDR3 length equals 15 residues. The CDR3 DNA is TGTGCCAGTAGAAGGGACACCGCATCCAACACTGAAGCTTTCTTT. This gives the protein CASRRDTASNTEAFF.

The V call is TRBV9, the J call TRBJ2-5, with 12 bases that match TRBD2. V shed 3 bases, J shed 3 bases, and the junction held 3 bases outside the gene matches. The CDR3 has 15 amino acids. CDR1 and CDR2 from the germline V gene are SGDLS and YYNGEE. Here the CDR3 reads CASSARLAGEETQYF. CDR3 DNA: TGTGCCAGCAGCGCCCGACTAGCGGGGGAAGAGACCCAGTACTTC.